Shown below are 18 T cell receptor beta chains from a single sample sequenced in a study of siplizumab effects on memory and regulatory T cells. TCRdb keeps only in-frame clones here, not all; method: immunoSEQ multiplex PCR. The sample includes around 100,000 clones, about 91% seen only once; the top ten take 0.14% to 0.15%. Sequencing input: CD4+ T cells sorted from blood. The receptors originated from a human donor in good health.

The table lists this clone with a few counts. Because the CDR3's place on the DNA is in doubt, the DNA is left out and the CDR3 is given as listed by TCRdb. The chain couples TRBV11-2 to TRBJ1-1; no check of the table's D call, TRBD1, against the DNA was made. Per the germline V gene, CDR1 is SGHAT and CDR2 is FQNNGV. The CDR3 has 12 amino acids, counting both end residues. The CDR3 loop reads CASSLWGQGSIF.

The chain joins TRBV6-1 to TRBJ2-5; TRBD1 matches 7 bases. The germline gives CDR1 MNHNS, CDR2 SASEGT. V gave up 0 bases and J gave up 6 bases; unmatched junction bases: 7. This CDR3 has 15 residues. CDR3 residues: CASSEASTGRKTQYF. In nucleotides, the CDR3 is TGTGCCAGCAGTGAAGCGTCGACAGGGCGAAAGACCCAGTACTTC.

V usage is TRBV7-3 and J usage is TRBJ2-5; 9 bases agree with TRBD2. Germline V CDR1 and CDR2: SGHTA, FQGTGA. There are 16 residues in the CDR3. J was trimmed by 0 bases and V by 3 bases; bases with no gene match: 5. CDR3 DNA: TGTGCCAGCAGCTTGAGACCTAGCGGGAACCAAGAGACCCAGTACTTC. Protein product: CASSLRPSGNQETQYF.

The chain is built from TRBV5-5 and TRBJ1-2, with 11 bases matching TRBD1. Trimming at V came to 7 bases and at J to 4 bases, leaving 9 bases not matched to a gene. The CDR3 covers 15 residues. Germline assignment: CDR1 SGHKS and CDR2 YYEKEE (reference sequence). DNA of the CDR3: TGTGCCAGCGGCACCGGACAGGGGGCGTTCTATGGCTACACCTTC. Protein sequence: CASGTGQGAFYGYTF. Looking up the rest from reference TRBV5-5 and TRBJ1-2 gives the full variable domain: DAGVTQSPTHLIKTRGQQVTLRCSPISGHKSVSWYQQVLGQGPQFIFQYYEKEERGRGNFPDRFSARQFPNYSSELNVNALLLGDSALYLCASGTGQGAFYGYTFGSGTRLTVV.

J is TRBJ1-2 and V is TRBV25-1; D is unclear. This CDR3 contains 16 residues. From germline, CDR1 is MGHDK and CDR2 SYGVNS. Trimming took 2 bases from V and 4 from J, leaving 17 bases between them. The CDR3 spells CASSELSGVWGYGYTF. The CDR3 DNA reads TGTGCCAGCAGTGAACTCAGCGGGGTGTGGGGCTATGGCTACACCTTC.

The chain employs TRBV19 and TRBJ2-5; the match to TRBD2 covers 9 bases. V trimming: 6 bases; J trimming: 5 bases; junction bases outside the gene matches: 13. Germline-derived CDR1 and CDR2 are LNHDA and SQIVND (reference sequence). The CDR3 runs to 16 residues. In DNA form, the CDR3 reads TGTGCCAGTAGCAAGGGGACGGCTAGCGGGGCGGAGACCCAGTACTTC. Protein: CASSKGTASGAETQYF.

The chain joins TRBV9 to TRBJ1-1, with 7 bases that match TRBD1. This CDR3 is built from 14 residues. Germline V gene data show CDR1 as SGDLS and CDR2 as YYNGEE. V lost 2 bases and J lost 7; bases outside the gene matches: 8. The CDR3 reads CASSVGTVGNEAFF. The CDR3 nucleotides are TGTGCCAGCAGCGTCGGGACAGTTGGTAATGAAGCTTTCTTT.

The chain couples TRBV19 to TRBJ2-1; 8 bases align to TRBD2. The length of the CDR3 is 14 residues. The V gene's germline CDR1 is LNHDA and CDR2 SQIVND (reference sequence). With V trimmed by 3 bases and J by 10 bases, 8 bases remained unmatched. The CDR3: CASSIREGPGEQFF. CDR3 nucleotide sequence: TGTGCCAGTAGTATCCGGGAGGGCCCGGGGGAGCAGTTCTTC.

The rearrangement uses TRBV11-1 and TRBJ1-2; 8 nucleotides line up with TRBD1. Unmatched junction bases numbered 3, after V lost 2 bases and J lost 4 bases. Germline V lookup: CDR1 SGHAT, CDR2 FQDESV (reference sequence). The CDR3 is 14 amino acids. CDR3 amino acids: CASSLSDRAYGYTF. CDR3 DNA: TGTGCCAGCAGCTTATCGGACAGGGCCTATGGCTACACCTTC.

The chain links TRBV7-2 to TRBJ1-6, with D unresolved. The V gene lost 1 base and the J gene lost 5 bases, with 6 bases spanning the gap. CDR3 length: 14 residues. The germline V gene has CDR1 SGHTA and CDR2 FQGNSA. CDR3: CASSLVRNNSPLHF. CDR3 coding DNA: TGTGCCAGCAGCTTAGTCAGGAATAATTCACCCCTCCACTTT. Looking up the rest from reference TRBV7-2 and TRBJ1-6 gives the full variable domain: GAGVSQSPSNKVTEKGKDVELRCDPISGHTALYWYRQSLGQGLEFLIYFQGNSAPDKSGLPSDRFSAERTGGSVSTLTIQRTQQEDSAVYLCASSLVRNNSPLHFGNGTRLTVT.

The chain combines TRBV13 with TRBJ2-2, with D unresolved. Germline V gene sequence: CDR1 PRHDT, CDR2 FYEKMQ (reference sequence). Trimming took off 8 bases at V and 0 bases at J, with 16 bases between the two ends. The CDR3 has 16 residues. The CDR3 sequence is CASAPSHAANTGELFF. CDR3 DNA: TGTGCCAGCGCCCCATCCCACGCCGCGAACACCGGGGAGCTGTTTTTT.

The gene calls are TRBV6-5 and TRBJ1-6, with D tentatively TRBD1 (6 bases). CDR3 length equals 14 residues. Trimming shortened V by 4 bases and J by 7 bases, and 11 bases separated the two germline ends. CDR1 is MNHEY and CDR2 is SVGAGI in the germline V gene. The CDR3 DNA follows: TGTGCCAGCAGTTTCCCCGGGGGCAATTCACCCCTCCACTTT. Its protein product is CASSFPGGNSPLHF.

The V gene is TRBV9, the J gene TRBJ1-1; 7 nucleotides align to TRBD1. The CDR3 is 14 residues long. V lost 4 bases, J lost 4 bases, and 7 bases stayed unmatched. Per the germline V gene, CDR1 is SGDLS and CDR2 is YYNGEE. CDR3 sequence (DNA): TGTGCCAGCAGCATACGACAGGGTGGCACTGAAGCTTTCTTT. This gives the protein CASSIRQGGTEAFF.

This clone was seen just once. The chain is built from TRBV10-3 and TRBJ2-7, with 8 bases identical to TRBD2. This CDR3 is built from 15 residues. The trim removed 3 bases at V and 4 bases at J, leaving 8 bases unmatched. CDR1 is ENHRY and CDR2 is SYGVKD in the germline V gene. CDR3 region: CAISESSGDRYEQYF. DNA of the CDR3: TGTGCCATCAGTGAAAGTAGCGGGGACCGATACGAGCAGTACTTC.

The chain recombines TRBV7-9 with TRBJ2-5; 7 bases are a match to TRBD1. The ends lost 4 bases at V and 1 base at J; junction bases unmatched: 3. Germline CDR1 SEHNR, CDR2 FQNEAQ (reference sequence). This CDR3 comprises 14 residues. The CDR3 DNA reads TGTGCCAGCAGCTCGGGGACAGCCCAAGAGACCCAGTACTTC. Translating gives CASSSGTAQETQYF. The variable domain in full, completed from reference TRBV7-9 and TRBJ2-5, reads DTGVSQNPRHKITKRGQNVTFRCDPISEHNRLYWYRQTLGQGPEFLTYFQNEAQLEKSRLLSDRFSAERPKGSFSTLEIQRTEQGDSAMYLCASSSGTAQETQYFGPGTRLLVL.

The chain uses TRBV5-1 and TRBJ2-1; 7 bases align to TRBD1. In germline, CDR1 is SGHRS, CDR2 YFSETQ. This CDR3 spans 15 amino acids. The V and J ends lost 4 bases and 1 base, in that order; junction bases with no gene match: 5. The CDR3: CASSEPGGSYNEQFF. In nucleotides, the CDR3 is TGCGCCAGCAGCGAGCCAGGGGGATCCTACAATGAGCAGTTCTTC. The full variable domain, its missing parts supplied by reference TRBV5-1 and TRBJ2-1, is KAGVTQTPRYLIKTRGQQVTLSCSPISGHRSVSWYQQTPGQGLQFLFEYFSETQRNKGNFPGRFSGRQFSNSRSEMNVSTLELGDSALYLCASSEPGGSYNEQFFGPGTRLTVL.

The chain uses TRBV15 and TRBJ2-2, with D perhaps assigned TRBD1 or TRBD2 (5 bases each). Germline-derived CDR1 and CDR2 are LNHNV and YYDKDF (reference sequence). Trimming took off 3 bases at V and 5 bases at J, with 16 bases between the two ends. The CDR3 spans 16 residues. Here the CDR3 DNA reads TGTGCCACCAGCAGCGCAGGAGGCAGGGCTACCGGGGAGCTGTTTTTT. As protein: CATSSAGGRATGELFF.

V usage is TRBV7-2 and J usage is TRBJ1-1; 7 bases agree with TRBD1. This CDR3 region has 16 residues. The junction had 5 bases not matched to a gene; V was cut back by 0 bases and J by 1 base. Germline CDR1 is SGHTA and CDR2 is FQGNSA. CDR3 loop: CASSLAAWTGNTEAFF. CDR3 nucleotides: TGTGCCAGCAGCTTAGCGGCCTGGACAGGGAACACTGAAGCTTTCTTT.